The 18 T cell receptor beta chains presented below share a single source sample, sequenced in a study of blood T cells in healthy people across ages. Alongside a J-beta primer mix, a sample-barcoded 5' primer served in a second PCR lasting about 7 to 11 cycles. TCRdb re-analysed the 5' RACE reads in MiXCR, keeping a single row per CDR3 protein. Of some 1,000,000 distinct CDR3 sequences listed, roughly a quarter are singletons. These data also formed part of another study, on T cells of mothers and their children.

The sequencing sample was made of blood. The receptors derive from a girl aged 2-10 years in good health.

This clonotype was recorded a few times. The rearrangement uses TRBV7-2 and TRBJ2-5; TRBD2 agrees at 14 bases. There are 16 residues in the CDR3. With 5 bases clipped from V and 7 bases from J, the junction kept 9 bases outside the gene matches. CDR1 and CDR2 from the germline V gene are SGHTA and FQGNSA. CDR3 DNA sequence: TGTGCCAGCAGCCCACCGGGACTAGCGGGAGAGGGGACCCAGTACTTC. Its protein product is CASSPPGLAGEGTQYF.

The rearrangement uses TRBV12-3 or TRBV12-4 and TRBJ1-2; no clear D gene. This CDR3 is 13 amino acids long. V was cut by 2 bases and J by 6 bases, with 10 bases left in between. CDR3 in DNA: TGTGCCAGCAGTTTACTATCGGCGAATGGCTACACCTTC. This encodes CASSLLSANGYTF.

A single count supports this clonotype. The chain joins TRBV6-5 to TRBJ2-5; 9 bases agree with TRBD2. The J call is uncertain, as TRBJ2-7 better fits the DNA end. The germline gives CDR1 MNHEY, CDR2 SVGAGI. The CDR3 runs 14 residues. CDR3 sequence: CASRLSGSTYEQYF. The CDR3 DNA is TGTGCCAGCAGACTTAGCGGGAGCACCTACGAGCAGTACTTC.

The chain combines TRBV29-1 with TRBJ2-1; 7 bases map to TRBD1. The closer fit of TRBJ2-7 to the DNA end suggests the J call may be wrong. Germline loops: CDR1 SQVTM, CDR2 ANQGSEA. The CDR3 totals 13 residues. The CDR3 protein is CSVLRTGGDEQYF. For the CDR3, the DNA is TGCAGCGTCCTAAGGACAGGTGGAGACGAGCAGTACTTC.

In this sample, this clonotype turned up a few times. The DNA for the CDR3 is TGTGCCAGCAGTTCTCGGGACAGAACAACCTACGAGCAGTACTTC. Its translation: CASSSRDRTTYEQYF. The V gene is TRBV12-3 or TRBV12-4, the J gene TRBJ2-7; 7 bases agree with TRBD1. J gave up 2 bases and V 4 bases, and 8 bases lay outside the gene matches. The CDR3 loop spans 15 amino acids.

The rearrangement joins TRBV6-6 to TRBJ2-3, with 7 bases matching TRBD1. V was pared by 0 bases and J by 5 bases, with 8 bases of the junction left unmatched. This CDR3 contains 16 residues. CDR1 and CDR2 from the germline V gene are MNHNY and SVGAGI (reference sequence). The CDR3 DNA reads TGTGCCAGCAGTTACTCTGTGACAGGGATGATAGATACGCAGTATTTT. The encoded protein is CASSYSVTGMIDTQYF.

A note on this clonotype: The CDR3 ends on some other residue instead of the conserved phenylalanine or tryptophan, so this is likely a read error. The chain has TRBV2 and TRBJ2-5, with TRBD2 identical over 13 bases. Unmatched junction bases numbered 16, after V lost 10 bases and J lost 5 bases. In germline, CDR1 is SNHLY, CDR2 FYNNEI. The CDR3 covers 17 residues. The CDR3 loop is CATLTSGGAKAEETQYL. In DNA form, the CDR3 reads TGTGCCACCCTAACTAGCGGGGGGGCCAAAGCAGAGGAGACCCAGTACTTG.

The chain combines TRBV6-5 with TRBJ2-1; TRBD2 agrees at 8 bases. This CDR3 has 17 residues. V trimming: 2 bases; J trimming: 11 bases; junction bases outside the gene matches: 17. Per the germline V gene, CDR1 is MNHEY and CDR2 is SVGAGI. The CDR3, as DNA: TGTGCCAGCAGTTACGGACTAGCCAGGGAGAAAGCTCGTAAGCAGTTCTTC. It is translated as CASSYGLAREKARKQFF.

The rearrangement joins TRBV27 to TRBJ2-5; perhaps TRBD1 as D (6 bases). Germline lookup yields CDR1 MNHEY and CDR2 SMNVEV (reference sequence). The V end lost 0 bases, the J end lost 5 bases, and 16 bases lay between the germline ends. This CDR3 is built from 16 residues. As DNA, the CDR3 is TGTGCCAGCAGTTTATCGGGGGCCGTTCAGGGGGAGACCCAGTACTTC. Translation: CASSLSGAVQGETQYF.

Only a few counts were recorded for this clonotype. The gene calls are TRBV6-2 or TRBV6-3 and TRBJ1-2; D is uncertain. The CDR3 covers 17 residues. Trimming removed 3 bases from V and 0 bases from J, with 17 bases in between. Germline V gives CDR1 MNHEY, CDR2 SVGEGT. The CDR3 loop reads CASSYRLGMRPNYGYTF. The DNA for the CDR3 is TGTGCCAGCAGTTATAGGTTGGGGATGCGTCCTAACTATGGCTACACCTTC.

Comments on this clonotype: One junction end disagrees with the germline gene, perhaps due to a read error. This chain joins TRBV20-1 and TRBJ2-4, with no clear D. The CDR3 contains 14 residues. The V gene's germline CDR1 is DFQATT and CDR2 SNEGSKA (reference sequence). DNA for the CDR3: TGCAGTGCGACGGATGGCTGGGCCAAAAACACTCAGTACTTC. This gives the protein CSATDGWAKNTQYF.

This clonotype has only a few counts. The chain uses TRBV12-3 or TRBV12-4 and TRBJ2-7; D gene uncertain. This CDR3 has 15 amino acids. Trimming cost V 2 bases and J 1 base, with 12 bases left between them. The CDR3 DNA sequence: TGTGCCAGCAGTTTACCGGACGGCCCTTCCTACGAGCAGTACTTC. This codes for CASSLPDGPSYEQYF.

A few counts support this clonotype. The chain couples TRBV10-3 to TRBJ2-7; D is ambiguous. The ends were cut back, 3 bases at V and 4 bases at J, with 16 bases in the middle. This CDR3 has 15 amino acids. The germline CDR1 and CDR2 sequences are ENHRY and SYGVKD. The CDR3 DNA reads TGTGCCATCAGTGACATGGGCTCGGGCAGGTACGAGCAGTACTTC. The encoded protein is CAISDMGSGRYEQYF.

In its sample, this clonotype was seen a few times. The chain links TRBV29-1 to TRBJ2-1; 7 bases match TRBD2. V was pared by 5 bases and J by 6 bases, with 16 bases of the junction left unmatched. Germline V gives CDR1 SQVTM, CDR2 ANQGSEA. CDR3 length: 16 amino acids. CDR3 in amino acids: CSVLFAGVIPSNEQFF. CDR3 DNA sequence: TGCAGCGTTTTATTTGCGGGAGTAATCCCCAGCAATGAGCAGTTCTTC.

The gene calls are TRBV7-2 and TRBJ2-1; TRBD2 might be the D (6 bases). Germline V lookup: CDR1 SGHTA, CDR2 FQGNSA. This CDR3 comprises 14 residues. With 1 base removed from V and 8 bases from J, the gap between germline ends came to 12 bases. CDR3 bases: TGTGCCAGCAGCTTAGACGGGAGAGAGGATGAGCAGTTCTTC. Its translation is CASSLDGREDEQFF.

This clonotype was detected once. The CDR3: CASSPLSATQETQYF. CDR3 bases: TGTGCCAGCTCACCACTCAGCGCGACCCAAGAGACCCAGTACTTC. The chain recombines TRBV18 with TRBJ2-5; no definite D call. The V and J ends lost 1 base and 1 base respectively, with 10 bases between them. This CDR3 is 15 amino acids long. The germline CDR1 and CDR2 sequences are KGHSH and LQKENI.

This clonotype was found a few times. The chain carries TRBV11-2 and TRBJ1-1, with D hard to call. With 0 bases removed from V and 9 bases from J, the gap between germline ends came to 11 bases. Germline V gives CDR1 SGHAT, CDR2 FQNNGV. CDR3 length equals 13 residues. The CDR3 loop reads CASSLEFGIQAFF. DNA of the CDR3: TGTGCCAGCAGCTTAGAGTTTGGTATTCAAGCTTTCTTT.

The chain joins TRBV7-9 to TRBJ1-3; TRBD1 matches at 9 bases. CDR1 and CDR2 (germline): SEHNR, FQNEAQ (reference sequence). V gave up 5 bases and J gave up 0 bases; unmatched junction bases: 11. The CDR3 length is 18 residues. CDR3 sequence (DNA): TGTGCCAGCAGCGATGTTTCTACAGGGGGCCTCTCTGGAAACACCATATATTTT. Translating it yields CASSDVSTGGLSGNTIYF.